This note documents a single TCR beta chain sequence. What it recognizes is unknown. As for the donors, each was a healthy bone marrow donor. The V gene lost 3 bases and the J gene lost 0 bases, with 11 bases spanning the gap. The CDR3 length is 16 residues. The germline CDR1 and CDR2 sequences are MNHEY and SMNVEV (reference sequence). This specimen belongs to a study of cytomegalovirus exposure and HLA in healthy donors. Study in general: Within an early data release were about 85 million unique TCRs drawn from HLA-typed donors. Study-level points and caveats: An analysis done earlier found most TCR beta V segments productive about 87% or about 30% of the time.

60 Vbeta and 13 Jbeta primers were used in PCR. Data came from immunoSEQ multiplex PCR; TCRdb stores just in-frame clones and leaves some out. The sample lists 150,000 to 200,000 clones, approximately 72% occurring once. Sequencing was carried out using PBMCs. The sequence came from a human donor in good health. The chain combines TRBV27 with TRBJ2-2; D not resolved. The CDR3 here is CASSFSGAANTGELFF. DNA of the CDR3: TGTGCCAGCAGTTTTTCAGGCGCCGCGAACACCGGGGAGCTGTTTTTT.